This entry lists 25 T cell receptor beta chains sequenced from one sample in a study of regulatory T cells in long-lasting Graves disease (dated by TCRdb to about 2021). Preparation of the library involved multiplex PCR. The sequencer listed for this sample is Illumina HiSeq 4000. TCR beta libraries were built with iRepertoire HTBI primers and Arm-PCR amplification of CDR3 regions. In-frame beta chains were kept once TCRdb had trimmed the public reads at Q25 with fastp and called clones with MiXCR. Identical CDR3 protein sequences are pooled into one entry, listed with their most common genes and DNA. This sample lists over 250,000 distinct CDR3 sequences; around 21% were detected once. The ten largest make up around three fifths of the sample. The time point label on this specimen signifies: persistent/refractory GD, antithyroid drugs over 5 years with positive TRAb. RNA was extracted from PBMCs in TRIzol for both TCR sequencing and RNA sequencing.

The sample in question was peripheral blood mononuclear cells (PBMCs), obtained when the disease was refractory, from a patient treated with antithyroid drugs. These receptors originate from a female donor with Graves disease.

This clonotype was seen repeatedly, ten times or more. This sequence joins TRBV20-1 and TRBJ1-2; a possible D gene is TRBD1 (5 bases). Germline V CDR1 and CDR2: DFQATT, SNEGSKA (reference sequence). This CDR3 has 14 amino acids. The CDR3 DNA reads TGCAGCCCACCCGCGCCCGCGGGGGACTATGGCTACACCTTC. Translated, it gives CSPPAPAGDYGYTF.

This clonotype was counted a few times. The chain uses TRBV7-9 and TRBJ1-6; D is ambiguous. The CDR3 is made up of 15 amino acids. Germline V gene lookup returns CDR1 SEHNR and CDR2 FQNEAQ (reference sequence). Between the trimmed V and J ends, which lost 1 base and 9 bases, there was a span of 13 bases. CDR3 sequence reads: CASSLGSERGSPLHF. In DNA, the CDR3 is TGTGCCAGCAGCTTAGGCAGTGAGCGGGGTTCACCCCTCCACTTT.

The chain combines TRBV7-2 with TRBJ2-7; 7 nucleotides align to TRBD2. CDR1 and CDR2 (germline): SGHTA, FQGNSA. The CDR3 is 16 amino acids. The J segment lost 3 bases and the V segment lost 4 bases, leaving 12 bases of the junction unmatched. The CDR3 sequence: CASSSLSREGLYEQYF. CDR3 DNA: TGTGCCAGCAGCTCCTTATCGAGGGAGGGCCTCTACGAGCAGTACTTC.

This chain links TRBV6-1 with TRBJ2-7; TRBD2 matches 8 bases. The germline V gene has CDR1 MNHNS and CDR2 SASEGT. This CDR3 has 14 amino acids. DNA for the CDR3: TGTGCTTCGTCAAGGTGGCGGGAGGTCGACGAGCAGTACTTC. Translating it yields CASSRWREVDEQYF.

The sample holds many counts of this clonotype. The rearrangement joins TRBV2 to TRBJ1-3; tentatively, D is TRBD1 (6 bases). Looked up from germline, CDR1 is SNHLY and CDR2 is FYNNEI. V dropped 5 bases and J dropped 0 bases, with 11 bases sitting between them. The CDR3 sequence is 15 residues long. In DNA, the CDR3 is TGTGCCAGCAGTCGAACAGGGAGCTCTGGAAACACCATATATTTT. As protein: CASSRTGSSGNTIYF.

This chain joins TRBV7-2 and TRBJ1-5; D uncertain. Trimming cost V 2 bases and J 9 bases, with 11 bases left between them. The CDR3 is 13 amino acids. Per germline, CDR1 SGHTA and CDR2 FQGNSA. The CDR3 bases are TGTGCCAGCAGCTTACGTGAGGGAGGGCCCCAGCATTTT. Translating gives CASSLREGGPQHF. Full variable domain (rest looked up from reference TRBV7-2 and TRBJ1-5): GAGVSQSPSNKVTEKGKDVELRCDPISGHTALYWYRQSLGQGLEFLIYFQGNSAPDKSGLPSDRFSAERTGGSVSTLTIQRTQQEDSAVYLCASSLREGGPQHFGDGTRLSIL.

This clonotype was detected a few times. The V gene is TRBV20-1, the J gene TRBJ1-5, with unresolved D. Germline V CDR1 and CDR2: DFQATT, SNEGSKA (reference sequence). This CDR3 contains 14 residues. Trimming cost V 0 bases and J 7 bases, with 13 bases left between them. The CDR3 nucleotides are TGCAGTGCTAGAGATAGTTTAAGAGGACAGCCCCAGCATTTT. Residues: CSARDSLRGQPQHF.

The chain has TRBV4-2 and TRBJ1-2; weak D call: TRBD1 (5 bases). In germline, CDR1 is LGHNA, CDR2 YNFKEQ. This CDR3 has 16 amino acids. The V end lost 0 bases, the J end lost 1 base, and 12 bases lay between the germline ends. As DNA, the CDR3 is TGTGCCAGCAGCCAAGATGTCCGGGGCCTTAACTATGGCTACACCTTC. This translates into CASSQDVRGLNYGYTF.

This clonotype was detected many times. V is TRBV27 and J is TRBJ2-7; 16 bases map to TRBD2. This CDR3 comprises 20 residues. Per germline, CDR1 MNHEY and CDR2 SMNVEV (reference sequence). With 4 bases clipped from V and 4 bases from J, the junction kept 16 bases outside the gene matches. The CDR3 bases are TGTGCCAGCAGTTCGAATCCACCCGGGACTAGCGGGAGGGCCGAGTACGAGCAGTACTTC. Protein: CASSSNPPGTSGRAEYEQYF.

This clonotype came up many times. The V and J genes are TRBV12-3 or TRBV12-4 and TRBJ1-4; D not resolved. Trimming took off 6 bases at V and 5 bases at J, with 10 bases between the two ends. CDR3 length: 13 residues. The CDR3 nucleotides read TGTGCCAGCAGGGCCCCGGGCAATGAAAAACTGTTTTTT. This gives the protein CASRAPGNEKLFF.

The chain links TRBV9 to TRBJ1-1, with 11 bases aligning to TRBD1. The length of the CDR3 is 16 residues. Germline V gives CDR1 SGDLS, CDR2 YYNGEE. V lost 3 bases to trimming and J lost 10 bases; unmatched junction nucleotides: 14. CDR3 protein: CASSERSITGTGGAFF. In nucleotides, the CDR3 is TGTGCCAGCAGCGAACGTTCGATTACCGGGACAGGGGGAGCTTTCTTT.

This chain uses TRBV30 with TRBJ2-7; no clear D. The ends were cut back, 5 bases at V and 3 bases at J, with 23 bases in the middle. Germline V lookup: CDR1 GTSNPN, CDR2 SVGIG (reference sequence). The CDR3 is 16 residues long. Written as DNA, the CDR3 is TGTGCCTGGGGGGTCTGTGGTTGCTACTACTACTACGAGCAGTACTTC. This encodes CAWGVCGCYYYYEQYF.

This clonotype showed up many times. The CDR3 loop is CASRPGLSNYGYTF. The CDR3 coding sequence is TGTGCCAGTAGGCCGGGACTTTCTAACTATGGCTACACCTTC. V and J are TRBV19 and TRBJ1-2; D perhaps matches TRBD1 (5 bases). The CDR3 runs to 14 residues. Per germline, CDR1 LNHDA and CDR2 SQIVND (reference sequence). The germline V and J ends were trimmed by 6 bases and 0 bases, with 11 bases remaining between them.

This clonotype was seen a handful of times. The chain recombines TRBV12-3 or TRBV12-4 with TRBJ2-2; TRBD1 agrees at 9 bases. V lost 5 bases, J lost 4 bases, and 5 bases stayed unmatched. The CDR3 loop spans 15 amino acids. The DNA for the CDR3 is TGTGCCAGCAGTCAGGGACAGGGACGCACCGGGGAGCTGTTTTTT. Translating gives CASSQGQGRTGELFF.

This clonotype was found a few times. V is TRBV7-9 and J is TRBJ2-7; D call uncertain. With 3 bases removed from V and 6 bases from J, the gap between germline ends came to 12 bases. Germline CDR1 reads SEHNR; CDR2 reads FQNEAQ (reference sequence). The CDR3 length is 13 residues. The CDR3 coding sequence is TGTGCCAGCAGCTTCGGCTCCTGGGGCGAGCAGTACTTC. Its protein product is CASSFGSWGEQYF.

This clonotype was found many times. This chain links TRBV6-5 with TRBJ2-5; D might be TRBD2 (6 bases). This CDR3 has 15 residues. With 2 bases removed from V and 2 bases from J, the gap between germline ends came to 12 bases. Germline lookup yields CDR1 MNHEY and CDR2 SVGAGI. CDR3 sequence: CASSYLGLPQETQYF. The CDR3 nucleotides are TGTGCCAGCAGTTACCTCGGACTACCTCAAGAGACCCAGTACTTC.

This clonotype showed up many times. This chain joins TRBV12-3 or TRBV12-4 and TRBJ2-5; perhaps TRBD2 as D (6 bases). Trimming cost V 8 bases and J 2 bases, with 15 bases left between them. CDR3 length: 14 amino acids. CDR3 sequence: CASSPSEGQETQYF. The CDR3 nucleotides are TGTGCCAGCTCCCCCTCGGAGGGACAAGAGACCCAGTACTTC.

This clonotype appeared many times. This chain uses TRBV27 with TRBJ1-2; a weak D match, TRBD1 (6 bases). The CDR3 consists of 12 residues. Trimming took 4 bases from V and 6 from J, leaving 9 bases between them. Germline V lookup: CDR1 MNHEY, CDR2 SMNVEV (reference sequence). The CDR3 sequence: CASSSDSHGYTF. The DNA for the CDR3 is TGTGCCAGCAGTTCGGACAGTCATGGCTACACCTTC.

This chain links TRBV27 with TRBJ1-2; 8 bases fit TRBD1. V was clipped by 6 bases and J by 5 bases; unmatched bases: 17. This CDR3 contains 17 residues. CDR1 and CDR2 (germline): MNHEY, SMNVEV (reference sequence). The CDR3 reads CASSTRGTGYGRYGYTF. The CDR3 coding sequence is TGTGCCAGCAGCACCCGGGGGACAGGATACGGCCGATATGGCTACACCTTC.

This sequence joins TRBV19 and TRBJ2-7; 11 bases are shared with TRBD1. CDR1 is LNHDA, CDR2 SQIVND, per germline (reference sequence). CDR3 size: 14 residues. With 6 bases clipped from V and 3 bases from J, the junction kept 4 bases outside the gene matches. CDR3 sequence (DNA): TGTGCCAGTAGAATCGGGACAGGGGGCTACGAGCAGTACTTC. Protein: CASRIGTGGYEQYF.

This clonotype has more than one count but fewer than ten. One junction end does not reproduce the germline sequence, and a read error may be involved. The gene calls are TRBV6-2 or TRBV6-3 and TRBJ2-5, with D unresolved. The last part of the DNA fits TRBJ2-1 better; the J call may be wrong. Germline lookup yields CDR1 MNHEY and CDR2 SVGEGT. The length of the CDR3 is 12 residues. This chain's CDR3 is CASSETYSEQFF. The CDR3 coding sequence is TGTGCCAGCTCGGAAACGTACAGTGAGCAGTTCTTC.

This clonotype was counted at least ten times. This sequence joins TRBV28 and TRBJ1-2; D call uncertain. Germline loops: CDR1 MDHEN, CDR2 SYDVKM. The CDR3 contains 12 residues. The V and J ends lost 9 bases and 1 base respectively, with 9 bases between them. CDR3 sequence reads: CASCYGNYGYTF. DNA of the CDR3: TGTGCCAGTTGCTACGGTAACTATGGCTACACCTTC.

This clonotype was seen more than once but under ten times. J is TRBJ2-2 and V is TRBV7-2; D call uncertain. The germline V gene encodes CDR1 SGHTA and CDR2 FQGNSA. Trimming left V 1 base short and J 5 bases short, with 8 bases between. CDR3 length: 14 amino acids. The CDR3 region is CASSLGPLTGELFF. DNA of the CDR3: TGTGCCAGCAGCTTAGGCCCCTTAACCGGGGAGCTGTTTTTT.

This chain joins TRBV5-6 and TRBJ1-2; D unclear. This CDR3 has 14 amino acids. The V end was cut by 0 bases, the J end by 1 base, with 7 bases between. CDR1 is SGHDT, CDR2 YYEEEE, per germline. CDR3 loop: CASSLGTFNYGYTF. CDR3 sequence (DNA): TGTGCCAGCAGCTTGGGCACTTTTAACTATGGCTACACCTTC. Filled out from reference TRBV5-6 and TRBJ1-2, the complete variable domain reads DAGVTQSPTHLIKTRGQQVTLRCSPKSGHDTVSWYQQALGQGPQFIFQYYEEEERQRGNFPDRFSGHQFPNYSSELNVNALLLGDSALYLCASSLGTFNYGYTFGSGTRLTVV.

CDR3 DNA sequence: TGTGCCAGCAGAGCGGGGGGAACAGATACGCAGTATTTT. It encodes CASRAGGTDTQYF. The rearrangement joins TRBV7-2 to TRBJ2-3, with TRBD2 matching over 9 bases. V shed 6 bases and J 3 bases; nucleotides not matched to a gene: 1. CDR1 is SGHTA, CDR2 FQGNSA, per germline. The length of the CDR3 is 13 residues.